This paragraph covers one TCR beta chain sequence. Its antigen is unidentified. The CDR3 extends over 15 amino acids. Trimming removed 5 bases at V and 1 base at J, with 14 bases between. Germline V gives CDR1 SGHAT, CDR2 FQNNGV. This entry is derived from a study of graft-versus-host responses after intestinal transplantation. Study-level information: Recipients were all induced with anti-thymocyte globulin, then given tacrolimus and steroids for approximately 3 years. Study-wide points: Recipient marrow contained GvH clones, some of which appeared first in ileum or blood.

Clones were sequenced by immunoSEQ multiplex PCR, and TCRdb holds only the in-frame ones, with some missing. This sample yields under 95,000 clones, of which around 80% are seen a single time; 0.75% to 0.85% belongs to the top ten. This sequence was found in a human donor who received an intestinal transplant. Material: unstimulated CD4+ T cells sorted from spleen or lymph node cells, obtained before intestinal transplant. The rearrangement links TRBV11-2 to TRBJ1-1; tentatively, D is TRBD1 (5 bases). In nucleotides, the CDR3 is TGTGCCAGCAGCCTACAAAGACAGACGAACACTGAAGCTTTCTTT. It yields the protein CASSLQRQTNTEAFF. The full variable domain, in which reference TRBV11-2 and TRBJ1-1 provide the parts outside the CDR3, is EAGVAQSPRYKIIEKRQSVAFWCNPISGHATLYWYQQILGQGPKLLIQFQNNGVVDDSQLPKDRFSAERLKGVDSTLKIQPAKLEDSAVYLCASSLQRQTNTEAFFGQGTRLTVV.